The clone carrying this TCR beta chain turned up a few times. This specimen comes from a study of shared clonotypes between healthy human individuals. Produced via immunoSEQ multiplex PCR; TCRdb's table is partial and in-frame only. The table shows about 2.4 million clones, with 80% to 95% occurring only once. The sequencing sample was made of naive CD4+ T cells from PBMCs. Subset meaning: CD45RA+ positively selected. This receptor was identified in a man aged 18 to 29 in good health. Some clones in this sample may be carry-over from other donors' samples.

CDR3 sequence reads: CASSLRRGQPQHF. The CDR3 bases are TGTGCCAGCAGTTTAAGGAGGGGTCAGCCCCAGCATTTT. The chain combines TRBV27 with TRBJ1-5; D possibly corresponds to TRBD1 (5 bases). The CDR3 sequence is 13 residues long. Germline lookup yields CDR1 MNHEY and CDR2 SMNVEV (reference sequence). Trimming stripped 2 bases from V and 6 bases from J, with 8 bases between.